Below, one T cell receptor beta chain is given with its context. Original analysis: Quantification of nucleated cells was approximated via reference gene primer amplification. The assay was immunoSEQ multiplex PCR, and TCRdb's table has in-frame clones only and misses some. From that table come the V and J calls and clone size; the DNA was used to work out D and trimming. The sample holds under 200,000 clones; approximately 81% are singletons and the top ten take 4% to 5%. Trimming cost V 0 bases and J 2 bases, with 12 bases left between them. The CDR3 runs to 16 residues. Germline values: CDR1 SGHRS, CDR2 YFSETQ. These data are taken from a study of blood T cell repertoires in COVID-19. At the level of the study: The origin of the acute and convalescent COVID-19 samples was the United States, Italy and Spain.

The V gene is TRBV5-1, the J gene TRBJ1-3, with no clear D. Specimen: peripheral blood. This receptor was obtained from a woman older than 75 with acute or convalescent COVID-19. CDR3 sequence (DNA): TGCGCCAGCAGCTTGGGCGGGGATGTAACTGGAAACACCATATATTTT. Protein: CASSLGGDVTGNTIYF.